A selection of T cell receptor beta chains follows, all from one sample in a study of shared clonotypes between healthy human individuals. Assay: immunoSEQ multiplex PCR; the TCRdb copy retains only in-frame clones and omits some. There are 400,000 to 600,000 clones in the sample; 60% to 80% occur only once, and roughly an eighth lies in the top ten. The sequenced sample was PBMCs. These receptors all come from a woman between 35 and 50 years old in good health. Some clones in this sample may be carry-over from other donors' samples. Both conserved end residues are part of each CDR3. The D gene is left open where the match is weak. Part of the rows lack a size; the others show once, few, many or a class for expanded clones.

v_gene: TRBV15; abundance: few; j_gene: TRBJ1-1; d_gene: .; CDR3nt: TGTGCCACCAGCAGAGCGGGGGGGACTGTGAACACTGAAGCTTTCTTT; CDR3aa: CATSRAGGTVNTEAFF
v_gene: TRBV18; abundance: .; j_gene: TRBJ1-1; d_gene: TRBD1; CDR3nt: TGTGCCAGCTCGTCGGACAGGGCGAACACTGAAGCTTTCTTT; CDR3aa: CASSSDRANTEAFF
v_gene: TRBV4-3; abundance: .; j_gene: TRBJ2-1; d_gene: .; CDR3nt: TGCGCCAGCAGCCAAGTAACACGGAGGGGCAATGAGCAGTTCTTC; CDR3aa: CASSQVTRRGNEQFF
v_gene: TRBV6-6; abundance: .; j_gene: TRBJ1-3; d_gene: .; CDR3nt: TGTGCCAGCAGACCCGCCTCTGGAAACACCATATATTTT; CDR3aa: CASRPASGNTIYF
v_gene: TRBV29-1; abundance: .; j_gene: TRBJ2-3; d_gene: TRBD1; CDR3nt: TGCAGCGTTGACAGGGGGCTAGGCACAGATACGCAGTATTTT; CDR3aa: CSVDRGLGTDTQYF
v_gene: TRBV23-1; abundance: .; j_gene: TRBJ2-1; d_gene: TRBD1; CDR3nt: TGCGCCAGCAGTCACTCAGGGACAGGGGGCAGTGAGCAGTTCTTC; CDR3aa: CASSHSGTGGSEQFF
v_gene: TRBV6-5; abundance: few; j_gene: TRBJ2-1; d_gene: .; CDR3nt: TGTGCCAGCAGTTACGGGGGCGGGAGCGATGAGCAGTTCTTC; CDR3aa: CASSYGGGSDEQFF
v_gene: TRBV6-1; abundance: .; j_gene: TRBJ1-4; d_gene: .; CDR3nt: TGTGCCAGCAGTGAAGGGGGGACACCGACCGAAAAACTGTTTTTT; CDR3aa: CASSEGGTPTEKLFF
v_gene: TRBV5-1; abundance: .; j_gene: TRBJ2-7; d_gene: .; CDR3nt: TGCGCCAGCAGCTTGGAACAGGGAGCCTACGAGCAGTACTTC; CDR3aa: CASSLEQGAYEQYF
v_gene: TRBV6-5; abundance: many; j_gene: TRBJ1-2; d_gene: .; CDR3nt: TGTGCCAGCAGTTCGCGAAGGACAATAAACTATGGCTACACCTTC; CDR3aa: CASSSRRTINYGYTF
v_gene: TRBV15; abundance: .; j_gene: TRBJ2-2; d_gene: .; CDR3nt: TGTGCCACCAGCAGGGAGAACTCGAACACCGGGGAGCTGTTTTTT; CDR3aa: CATSRENSNTGELFF
v_gene: TRBV30; abundance: .; j_gene: TRBJ1-5; d_gene: .; CDR3nt: TGTGCCTGGAGTCAAAGAGGAGGGGCGCCCCAGCATTTT; CDR3aa: CAWSQRGGAPQHF
v_gene: TRBV27; abundance: .; j_gene: TRBJ2-7; d_gene: .; CDR3nt: TGTGCCAGCAAAAGCGATACATGGGGGAAGAGGTCTGGCGAGCAGTACTTC; CDR3aa: CASKSDTWGKRSGEQYF
v_gene: TRBV9; abundance: .; j_gene: TRBJ2-1; d_gene: TRBD2; CDR3nt: TGTGCCAGCAGCGCTAGCGGGACGCCGGCCTACAATGAGCAGTTCTTC; CDR3aa: CASSASGTPAYNEQFF
v_gene: TRBV13; abundance: .; j_gene: TRBJ2-2; d_gene: .; CDR3nt: TGTGCCAGCAGCTTAGGCCAGATTCATGGCACGGGGGAGCTGTTTTTT; CDR3aa: CASSLGQIHGTGELFF
v_gene: TRBV21-1; abundance: .; j_gene: TRBJ1-2; d_gene: .; CDR3nt: TGTGCCAGCAGCAAAGTGGCAGCTTCTAACTATGGCTACACCTTC; CDR3aa: CASSKVAASNYGYTF
v_gene: TRBV7-2; abundance: many; j_gene: TRBJ1-5; d_gene: TRBD1; CDR3nt: TGTGCCAGCAGCTTAGGGGACAGGGTTACTGGTCAGCCCCAGCATTTT; CDR3aa: CASSLGDRVTGQPQHF
v_gene: TRBV2; abundance: .; j_gene: TRBJ2-4; d_gene: .; CDR3nt: TGTGCCAGCAGAAAGGACAGCGCACTAGCCAAAAACATTCAGTACTTC; CDR3aa: CASRKDSALAKNIQYF
v_gene: TRBV7-3; abundance: few; j_gene: TRBJ2-3; d_gene: .; CDR3nt: TGTGCCAGCAGCCAATGGGGACCCGGAGAGGCAGATACGCAGTATTTT; CDR3aa: CASSQWGPGEADTQYF
v_gene: TRBV27; abundance: .; j_gene: TRBJ1-2; d_gene: TRBD1; CDR3nt: TGTGCCAGCAGTTTTCAGGGGGCCACTAACTATGGCTACACCTTC; CDR3aa: CASSFQGATNYGYTF
v_gene: TRBV7-2; abundance: .; j_gene: TRBJ1-4; d_gene: TRBD1; CDR3nt: TGTGCCAGCAGCGCCGAGACAGGGGGCTTTGAAAAACTGTTTTTT; CDR3aa: CASSAETGGFEKLFF
v_gene: TRBV29-1; abundance: .; j_gene: TRBJ2-7; d_gene: TRBD1; CDR3nt: TGCAGCGTTGGGGCGGGACAGGGGTTTTACGAGCAGTACTTC; CDR3aa: CSVGAGQGFYEQYF
v_gene: TRBV28; abundance: .; j_gene: TRBJ2-1; d_gene: TRBD2; CDR3nt: TGTGCCAGCAGTCTAGAGCGGGAGGTGGGCAATGAGCAGTTCTTC; CDR3aa: CASSLEREVGNEQFF
v_gene: TRBV19; abundance: once; j_gene: TRBJ1-1; d_gene: .; CDR3nt: TGTGCCAGTATCACCCCTGGGGGGTTCACTGAAGCTTTCTTT; CDR3aa: CASITPGGFTEAFF
v_gene: TRBV27; abundance: .; j_gene: TRBJ1-2; d_gene: TRBD1; CDR3nt: TGTGCCAGCAGTTCGACAGGGTTGGTTGGCTACACCTTC; CDR3aa: CASSSTGLVGYTF
v_gene: TRBV6-5; abundance: .; j_gene: TRBJ2-7; d_gene: .; CDR3nt: TGTGCCAGCAGTCCCGGGACTGATACCTACGAGCAGTACTTC; CDR3aa: CASSPGTDTYEQYF
v_gene: TRBV5-1; abundance: .; j_gene: TRBJ1-2; d_gene: .; CDR3nt: TGCGCCAGCAGTTTGGAGGGCAGTCCTAACTATGGCTACACCTTC; CDR3aa: CASSLEGSPNYGYTF
v_gene: TRBV7-9; abundance: .; j_gene: TRBJ2-3; d_gene: TRBD2; CDR3nt: TGTGCCAGCAGCTCCATAGCGGGACCGCCCACAGATACGCAGTATTTT; CDR3aa: CASSSIAGPPTDTQYF
v_gene: TRBV10-3; abundance: .; j_gene: TRBJ2-1; d_gene: .; CDR3nt: TGTGCCATCAGTTCCACCGCGGACAATGAGCAGTTCTTC; CDR3aa: CAISSTADNEQFF
v_gene: TRBV10-3; abundance: .; j_gene: TRBJ2-1; d_gene: TRBD2; CDR3nt: TGTGCCATCAGTGGCCTGGGCGGGAGGCGCCAAAGTGAGCAGTTCTTC; CDR3aa: CAISGLGGRRQSEQFF
v_gene: TRBV4-1; abundance: .; j_gene: TRBJ2-5; d_gene: .; CDR3nt: TGCGCCAGCAGCGGACACAGGGGACGGGGGGAGACCCAGTACTTC; CDR3aa: CASSGHRGRGETQYF